This TCR beta chain was sequenced in a study of blood T cell repertoires in COVID-19. Study at large: The analysed material was cDNA or gDNA that came from T cells, B-cell-depleted T cells, or PBMCs.

This clone was counted only a few times. Here immunoSEQ multiplex PCR was the method, and the copy in TCRdb shows in-frame clones only, minus some. The sample yields about 150,000 clones, about 79% seen once. The length of the CDR3 is 13 residues. The germline CDR1 and CDR2 sequences are SGHAT and FQNNGV. Trimming took 5 bases from V and 6 from J; bases not matched to a gene: 3. This clonotype originated in a woman aged 55-69 years with acute or convalescent COVID-19. The chain links TRBV11-2 to TRBJ2-2; 7 bases agree with TRBD1. The sample taken for sequencing was peripheral blood. CDR3 coding DNA: TGTGCCAGCAGCCAGACAGGGCCCGGGGAGCTGTTTTTT. This gives the protein CASSQTGPGELFF.